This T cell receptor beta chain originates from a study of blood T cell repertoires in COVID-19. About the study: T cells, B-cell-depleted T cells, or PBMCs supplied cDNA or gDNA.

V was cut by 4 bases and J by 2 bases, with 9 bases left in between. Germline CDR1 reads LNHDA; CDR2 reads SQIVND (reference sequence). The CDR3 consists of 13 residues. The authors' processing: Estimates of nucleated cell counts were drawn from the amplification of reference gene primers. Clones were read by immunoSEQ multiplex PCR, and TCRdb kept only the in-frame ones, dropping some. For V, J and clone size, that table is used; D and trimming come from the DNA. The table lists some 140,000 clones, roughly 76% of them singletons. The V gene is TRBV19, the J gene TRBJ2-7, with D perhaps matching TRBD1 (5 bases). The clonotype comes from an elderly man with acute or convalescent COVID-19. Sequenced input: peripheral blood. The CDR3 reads CASSSRATYEQYF. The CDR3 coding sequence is TGTGCCAGTAGTAGCAGGGCCACCTACGAGCAGTACTTC.